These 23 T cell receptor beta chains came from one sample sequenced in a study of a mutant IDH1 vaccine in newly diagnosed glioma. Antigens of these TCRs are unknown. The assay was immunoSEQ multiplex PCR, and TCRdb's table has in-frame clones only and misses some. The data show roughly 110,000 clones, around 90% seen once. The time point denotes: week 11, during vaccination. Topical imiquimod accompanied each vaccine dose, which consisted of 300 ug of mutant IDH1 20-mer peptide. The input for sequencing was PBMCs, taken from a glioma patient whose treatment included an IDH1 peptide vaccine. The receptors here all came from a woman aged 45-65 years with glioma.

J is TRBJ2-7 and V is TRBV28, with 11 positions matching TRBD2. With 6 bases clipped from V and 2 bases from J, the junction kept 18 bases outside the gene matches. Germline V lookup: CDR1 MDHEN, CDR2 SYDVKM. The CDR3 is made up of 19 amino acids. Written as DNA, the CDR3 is TGTGCCAGCAGCCTATCCATAGGGACTAGCGGAGCACTTACCTACGAGCAGTACTTC. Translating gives CASSLSIGTSGALTYEQYF. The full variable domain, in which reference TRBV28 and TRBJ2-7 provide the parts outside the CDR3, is DVKVTQSSRYLVKRTGEKVFLECVQDMDHENMFWYRQDPGLGLRLIYFSYDVKMKEKGDIPEGYSVSREKKERFSLILESASTNQTSMYLCASSLSIGTSGALTYEQYFGPGTRLTVT.

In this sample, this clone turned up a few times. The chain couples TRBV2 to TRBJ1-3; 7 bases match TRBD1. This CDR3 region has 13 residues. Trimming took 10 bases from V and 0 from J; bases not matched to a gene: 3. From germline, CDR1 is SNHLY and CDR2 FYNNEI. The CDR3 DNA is TGTGCCACCACAGGGGACTCTGGAAACACCATATATTTT. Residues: CATTGDSGNTIYF.

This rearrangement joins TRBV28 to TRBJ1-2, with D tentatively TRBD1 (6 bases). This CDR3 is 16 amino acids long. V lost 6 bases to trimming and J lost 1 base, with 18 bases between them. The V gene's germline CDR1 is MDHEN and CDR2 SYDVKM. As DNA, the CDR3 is TGTGCCAGCAGACAAACTCTGACAGGACGTAACTATGGCTACACCTTC. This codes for CASRQTLTGRNYGYTF.

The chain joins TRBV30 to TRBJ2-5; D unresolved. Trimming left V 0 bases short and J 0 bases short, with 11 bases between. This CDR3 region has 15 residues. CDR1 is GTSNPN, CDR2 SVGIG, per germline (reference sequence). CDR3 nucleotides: TGTGCCTGGAGTGTTCCAGCCGGGCACCAAGAGACCCAGTACTTC. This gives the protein CAWSVPAGHQETQYF.

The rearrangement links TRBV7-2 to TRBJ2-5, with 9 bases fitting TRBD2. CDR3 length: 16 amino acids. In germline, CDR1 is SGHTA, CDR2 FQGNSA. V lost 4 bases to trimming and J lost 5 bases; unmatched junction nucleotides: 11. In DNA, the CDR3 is TGTGCCAGCAGCTGGATAGCGGGGGTTCTGAGGGAGACCCAGTACTTC. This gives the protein CASSWIAGVLRETQYF.

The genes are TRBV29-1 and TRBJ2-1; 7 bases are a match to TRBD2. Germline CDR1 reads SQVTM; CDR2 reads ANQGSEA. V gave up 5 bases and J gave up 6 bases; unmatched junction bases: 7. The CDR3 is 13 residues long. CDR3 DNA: TGCAGCGTTCGCGGGAGTTATAGCAATGAGCAGTTCTTC. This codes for CSVRGSYSNEQFF.

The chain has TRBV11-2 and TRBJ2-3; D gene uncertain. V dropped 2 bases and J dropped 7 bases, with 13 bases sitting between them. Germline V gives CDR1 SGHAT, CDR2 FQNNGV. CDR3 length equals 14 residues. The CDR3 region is CASSLSSDHHTQYF. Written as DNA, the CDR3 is TGTGCCAGCAGCTTAAGCAGCGATCATCATACGCAGTATTTT.

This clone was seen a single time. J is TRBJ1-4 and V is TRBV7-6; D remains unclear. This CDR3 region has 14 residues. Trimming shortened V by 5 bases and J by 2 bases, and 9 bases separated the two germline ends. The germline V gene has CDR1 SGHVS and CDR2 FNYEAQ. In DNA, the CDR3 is TGTGCCAGCAGCCCGGTCCGGACTAATGAAAAACTGTTTTTT. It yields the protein CASSPVRTNEKLFF.

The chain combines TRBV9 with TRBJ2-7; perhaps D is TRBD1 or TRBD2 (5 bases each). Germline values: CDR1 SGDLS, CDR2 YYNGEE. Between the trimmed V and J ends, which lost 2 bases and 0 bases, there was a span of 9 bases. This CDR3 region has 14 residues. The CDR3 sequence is CASSVGTFSYEQYF. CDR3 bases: TGTGCCAGCAGCGTTGGGACGTTCTCCTACGAGCAGTACTTC.

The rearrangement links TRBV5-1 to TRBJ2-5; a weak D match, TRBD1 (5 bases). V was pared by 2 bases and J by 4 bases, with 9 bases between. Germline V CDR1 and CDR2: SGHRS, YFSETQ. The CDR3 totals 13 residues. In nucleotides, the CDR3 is TGCGCCAGCAGCTTACAGGTGGGAGAGACCCAGTACTTC. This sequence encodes CASSLQVGETQYF.

CDR3 region: CASSPDSGSSYEQYF. The CDR3, as DNA: TGTGCCAGCAGTCCCGACAGCGGAAGCTCCTACGAGCAGTACTTC. The J gene is TRBJ2-7, the V gene TRBV6-5; D is tentatively TRBD1 or TRBD2 (5 bases each). Germline V gives CDR1 MNHEY, CDR2 SVGAGI. Trimming stripped 5 bases from V and 0 bases from J, with 14 bases between. The CDR3 runs to 15 residues.

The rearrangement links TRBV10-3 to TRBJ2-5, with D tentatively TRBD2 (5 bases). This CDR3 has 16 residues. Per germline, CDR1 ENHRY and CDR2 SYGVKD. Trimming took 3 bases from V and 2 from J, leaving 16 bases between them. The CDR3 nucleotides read TGTGCCATCAGTGACCCAGGAGGCCGAATTCAAGAGACCCAGTACTTC. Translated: CAISDPGGRIQETQYF.

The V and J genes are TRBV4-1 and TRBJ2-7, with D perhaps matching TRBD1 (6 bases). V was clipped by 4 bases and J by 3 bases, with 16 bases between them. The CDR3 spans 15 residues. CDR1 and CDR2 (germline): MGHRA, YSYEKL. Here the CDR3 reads CASSLGGGQLYEQYF. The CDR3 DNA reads TGCGCCAGCAGCCTCGGTGGCGGACAGCTCTACGAGCAGTACTTC.

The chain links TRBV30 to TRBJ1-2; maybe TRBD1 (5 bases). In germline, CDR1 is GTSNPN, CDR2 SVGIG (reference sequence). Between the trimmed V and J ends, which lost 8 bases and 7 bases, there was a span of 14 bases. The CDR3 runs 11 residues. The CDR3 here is CAREERGGYTF. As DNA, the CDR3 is TGTGCCAGGGAGGAGAGGGGTGGCTACACCTTC.

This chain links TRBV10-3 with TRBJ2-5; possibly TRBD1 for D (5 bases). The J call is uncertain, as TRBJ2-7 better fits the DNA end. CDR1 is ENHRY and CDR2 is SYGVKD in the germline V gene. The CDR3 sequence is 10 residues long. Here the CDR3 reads CAIGAHEQYF. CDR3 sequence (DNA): TGTGCCATCGGGGCCCACGAGCAGTACTTC.

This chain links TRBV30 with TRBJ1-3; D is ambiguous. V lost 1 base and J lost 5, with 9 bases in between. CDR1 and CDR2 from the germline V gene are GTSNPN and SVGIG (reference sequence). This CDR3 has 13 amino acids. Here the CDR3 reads CAWSDGVRNTIYF. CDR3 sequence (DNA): TGTGCCTGGAGTGACGGAGTCAGAAACACCATATATTTT. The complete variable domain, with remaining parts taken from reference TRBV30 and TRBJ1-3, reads SQTIHQWPATLVQPVGSPLSLECTVEGTSNPNLYWYRQAAGRGLQLLFYSVGIGQISSEVPQNLSASRPQDRQFILSSKKLLLSDSGFYLCAWSDGVRNTIYFGEGSWLTVV.

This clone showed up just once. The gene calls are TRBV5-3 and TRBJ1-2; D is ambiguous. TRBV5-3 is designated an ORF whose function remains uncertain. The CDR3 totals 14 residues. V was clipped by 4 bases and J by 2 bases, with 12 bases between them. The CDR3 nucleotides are TGTGCCAGAAGCAAGACCGTAACAAACTATGGCTACACCTTC. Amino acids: CARSKTVTNYGYTF.

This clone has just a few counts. The CDR3 reads CARYVPSNTGELFF. The CDR3 coding sequence is TGTGCCCGCTACGTCCCGTCGAACACCGGGGAGCTGTTTTTT. The chain carries TRBV19 and TRBJ2-2, with D uncertain. The CDR3 covers 14 residues. The V gene lost 11 bases and the J gene lost 0 bases, with 13 bases spanning the gap. The germline gives CDR1 LNHDA, CDR2 SQIVND (reference sequence).

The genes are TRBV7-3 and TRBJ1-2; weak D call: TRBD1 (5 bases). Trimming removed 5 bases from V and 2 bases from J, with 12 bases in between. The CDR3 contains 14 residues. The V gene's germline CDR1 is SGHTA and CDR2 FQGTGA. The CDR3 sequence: CASSVGGGNYGYTF. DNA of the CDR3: TGTGCCAGCAGCGTCGGCGGGGGGAACTATGGCTACACCTTC.

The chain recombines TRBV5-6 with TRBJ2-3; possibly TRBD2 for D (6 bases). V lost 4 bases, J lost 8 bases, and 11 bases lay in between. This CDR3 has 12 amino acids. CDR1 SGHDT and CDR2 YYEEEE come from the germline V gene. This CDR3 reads CASSRGKGTQYF. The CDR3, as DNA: TGTGCCAGCAGCCGCGGGAAGGGTACGCAGTATTTT. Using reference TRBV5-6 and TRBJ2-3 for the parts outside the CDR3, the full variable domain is DAGVTQSPTHLIKTRGQQVTLRCSPKSGHDTVSWYQQALGQGPQFIFQYYEEEERQRGNFPDRFSGHQFPNYSSELNVNALLLGDSALYLCASSRGKGTQYFGPGTRLTVL.

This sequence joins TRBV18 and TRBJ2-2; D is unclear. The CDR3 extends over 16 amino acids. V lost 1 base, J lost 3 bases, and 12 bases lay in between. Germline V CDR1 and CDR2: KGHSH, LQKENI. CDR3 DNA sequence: TGTGCCAGCTCACCACGGAGAGAGGAGCACACCGGGGAGCTGTTTTTT. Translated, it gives CASSPRREEHTGELFF.

The CDR3: CATVLRGHNQPQHF. The CDR3 DNA is TGTGCCACCGTTCTTAGGGGGCACAATCAGCCCCAGCATTTT. The chain combines TRBV28 with TRBJ1-5; the match to TRBD1 covers 7 bases. There are 14 residues in the CDR3. Germline assignment: CDR1 MDHEN and CDR2 SYDVKM. J gave up 3 bases and V 10 bases, and 9 bases lay outside the gene matches.

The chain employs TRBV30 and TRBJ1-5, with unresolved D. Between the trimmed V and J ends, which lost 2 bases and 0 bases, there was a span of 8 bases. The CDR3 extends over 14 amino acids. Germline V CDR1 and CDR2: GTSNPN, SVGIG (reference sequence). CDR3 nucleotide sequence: TGTGCCTGGAGTTTGGGCCTTAGCAATCAGCCCCAGCATTTT. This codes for CAWSLGLSNQPQHF.